This entry lists 3 T cell receptor beta chains sequenced from one sample in a study of OX40 agonist ivuxolimab in advanced cancers. Library method: the immunoSEQ multiplex PCR assay. What TCRdb holds here is the immuneACCESS table cut down to in-frame rearrangements. Part of the clones is not present; checked against another copy, under half of the missing clones reflect an unresolved V gene, and the others are unexplained. The sample yields some 96,000 clones; approximately 80% were counted once. The ten largest account for about 1.6% of the sample. The source material was CD4+ or CD8+ T cells sorted from blood, sampled in a trial of the OX40 agonist ivuxolimab. The receptors shown here come from an adult with an advanced solid tumor such as melanoma, head and neck, liver or kidney cancer.

The CDR3 sequence: CASSFVTGGSYEQYF. The CDR3 coding sequence is TGTGCCAGCAGTTTCGTGACAGGGGGCTCCTACGAGCAGTACTTC. The chain carries TRBV6-6 and TRBJ2-7; 9 bases align to TRBD1. The CDR3 consists of 15 residues. Germline trimming cut 4 bases from V and 0 bases from J; bases unmatched to any gene: 4. CDR1 MNHNY and CDR2 SVGAGI come from the germline V gene (reference sequence).

This clone was detected a few times. This rearrangement joins TRBV4-2 to TRBJ2-5, with a weak D call TRBD2 (7 bases). The V end lost 1 base, the J end lost 3 bases, and 12 bases lay between the germline ends. The V gene's germline CDR1 is LGHNA and CDR2 YNFKEQ. There are 15 residues in the CDR3. Written as DNA, the CDR3 is TGTGCCAGCAGCCAAGGGCGGGGGCGGGAAGAGACCCAGTACTTC. It encodes CASSQGRGREETQYF.

The chain employs TRBV11-1 and TRBJ2-3; perhaps D is TRBD1 or TRBD2 (5 bases each). This CDR3 is 17 amino acids long. CDR1 and CDR2 from the germline V gene are SGHAT and FQDESV (reference sequence). The V gene lost 5 bases and the J gene lost 9 bases, with 27 bases spanning the gap. This CDR3 is CASSHRRATASGRTQYF. The CDR3, as DNA: TGTGCCAGCAGCCACCGGCGGGCGACAGCTTCGGGAAGGACGCAGTATTTT.